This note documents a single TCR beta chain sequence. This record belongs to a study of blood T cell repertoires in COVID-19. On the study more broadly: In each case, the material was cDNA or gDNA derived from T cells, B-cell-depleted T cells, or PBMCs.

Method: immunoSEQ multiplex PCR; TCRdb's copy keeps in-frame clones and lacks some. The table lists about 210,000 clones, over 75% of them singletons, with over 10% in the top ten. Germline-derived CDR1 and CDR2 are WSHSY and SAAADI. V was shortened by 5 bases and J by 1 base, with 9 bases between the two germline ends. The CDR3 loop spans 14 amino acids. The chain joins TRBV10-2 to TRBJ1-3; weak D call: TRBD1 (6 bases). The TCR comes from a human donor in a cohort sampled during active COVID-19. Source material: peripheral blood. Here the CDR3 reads CASSQQGSGNTIYF. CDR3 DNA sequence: TGCGCCAGCAGTCAACAGGGATCTGGAAACACCATATATTTT.